This is a list of T cell receptor beta chains from one sample in a study of blood T cell repertoires in COVID-19. The data were produced by immunoSEQ multiplex PCR, yet TCRdb's version contains in-frame clones alone and is incomplete. This sample has 150,000 or so clones, with about 80% found just once. The sample consisted of peripheral blood. The receptor set was obtained from a woman older than 75 with acute or convalescent COVID-19. The conserved cysteine and the conserved F or W are not part of the CDR3 here. The D gene is left open where the match is weak. Only part of the rows carry a size: once, few, many, or a class if the clone is expanded.

size,V,D,CDR3
.,TRBV12-3/TRBV12-4,.,ASSGSNSPLH
.,TRBV5-4,.,ASSLAGHSSGHEQF
.,TRBV11-2,.,ASSSPGFQETQY
.,TRBV5-1,TRBD1,ASSSQGGLYGYT
once,TRBV3-1/TRBV3-2,TRBD1,ASSQGAGQGTEAF
.,TRBV19,.,ASSLRQIRNEKLF
.,TRBV25-1,.,ASSEFATNEKLF
.,TRBV18,TRBD1,ASSLTGVSNQPQH
.,TRBV18,.,ASSPGQINGYT
.,TRBV5-4,.,ASSSLLGAGNTIY
.,TRBV19,.,ATGGLSGNTIY
.,TRBV7-2,.,ASSLKSGGDANTIY
.,TRBV5-1,.,ASSRDTYGYT
.,TRBV25-1,TRBD1,ASTGTGGYGYT
.,TRBV5-1,.,ASSPSGSDTEAF
.,TRBV5-8,.,ASSAQGRIGYT
.,TRBV5-1,TRBD2,ASSLKGLAGDNTGELF